This TCR beta chain was identified during a study of regulatory dendritic cells for organ transplantation. Whole-study context: Monocytes received vitamin D3 on days 0 and 4, IL-10 on day 4. Study-wide findings and caveats: Memory CD8+ clonal expansion seemed more limited with regulatory than mature dendritic cells. Among resting subsets, memory CD8+ cells contained the most alloreactive clonotypes.

CFSE-labeled sorted T cells met regulatory or mature dendritic cells for around five days. Germline V gene sequence: CDR1 SGHTA, CDR2 FQGNSA. This CDR3 spans 14 amino acids. After removal of 5 bases from V and 5 bases from J, the junction contained 5 bases not matched to a gene. The assay was immunoSEQ multiplex PCR, and TCRdb's table has in-frame clones only and misses some. The sample contains approximately 9,300 clones, 80% of which appear only once. This clone has only one observation. Its antigen is still unknown. The sequence was obtained from a human donor in good health. Sequencing was performed on memory CD4+ T cells from blood cultured with dendritic cells. As for subset: CD45RO+ memory T cells. The rearrangement links TRBV7-2 to TRBJ2-5, with 10 bases aligning to TRBD1. The CDR3 here is CASSRDRGGETQYF. CDR3 sequence (DNA): TGTGCCAGCAGCCGGGACAGGGGAGGGGAGACCCAGTACTTC.